The TCR beta chain under discussion was sequenced for a study of radiotherapy plus CTLA-4 blockade in lung cancer. At the level of the study: Patients showed objective responses in roughly 18% of cases and disease control in around 30%.

Assay: immunoSEQ multiplex PCR; the TCRdb copy retains only in-frame clones and omits some. The sample contains 90,000 to 150,000 clones, about four fifths of which appear only once. To note about this clone: What it recognizes is unknown.

Chemo-refractory metastatic non-small-cell lung cancer patients underwent focal radiation alongside CTLA-4 blockade with ipilimumab. CDR3 length equals 10 residues. V was cut by 7 bases and J by 8 bases, with 8 bases left in between. Germline values: CDR1 LNHDA, CDR2 SQIVND (reference sequence). Overall study results and limits: Radiotherapy was combined with ipilimumab, and tumor-derived TCR clones then expanded in blood. Per reports, early blood T cell clone dynamics, plus interferon-beta, forecast response most strongly.

The chain links TRBV19 to TRBJ1-2; no clear D. The TCR originated in a human donor with non-small cell lung cancer who had a partial response to radiotherapy plus ipilimumab. Sequenced here: peripheral blood, sampled from a patient treated with radiotherapy plus ipilimumab. The CDR3 DNA reads TGTGCCAGTAATTCGGGAGGCTACACCTTC. Its protein product is CASNSGGYTF.